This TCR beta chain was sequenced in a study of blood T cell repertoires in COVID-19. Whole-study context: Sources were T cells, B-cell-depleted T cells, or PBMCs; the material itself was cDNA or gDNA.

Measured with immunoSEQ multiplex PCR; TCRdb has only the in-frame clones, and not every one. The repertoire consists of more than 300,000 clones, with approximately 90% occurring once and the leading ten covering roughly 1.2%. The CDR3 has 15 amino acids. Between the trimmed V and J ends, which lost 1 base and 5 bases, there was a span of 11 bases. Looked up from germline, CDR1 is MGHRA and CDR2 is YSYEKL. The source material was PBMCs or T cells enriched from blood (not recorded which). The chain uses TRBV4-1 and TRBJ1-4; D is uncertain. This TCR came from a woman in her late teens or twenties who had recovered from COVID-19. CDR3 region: CASSQVKGGNEKLFF. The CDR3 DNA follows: TGCGCCAGCAGCCAAGTCAAGGGCGGGAATGAAAAACTGTTTTTT.